The 20 T cell receptor beta chains listed next were all sequenced from one sample in a study of OX40 agonist ivuxolimab in advanced cancers. Libraries were prepared by immunoSEQ multiplex PCR; TCRdb keeps only in-frame clonotypes and omits some of them. The sample holds 60,000 to 70,000 clones, 75% to 90% seen once. The sequences come from CD4+ or CD8+ T cells sorted from blood, collected in a trial of the OX40 agonist ivuxolimab. The receptors were gathered from an adult with an advanced solid tumor such as melanoma, head and neck, liver or kidney cancer.

The J gene is TRBJ1-5, the V gene TRBV27; 9 bases agree with TRBD1. V dropped 5 bases and J dropped 4; count of bases not matched to a gene: 6. Germline V gene sequence: CDR1 MNHEY, CDR2 SMNVEV (reference sequence). CDR3 length: 15 amino acids. The CDR3 is CASSANRGLNQPQHF. CDR3 DNA: TGTGCCAGCAGTGCCAACAGGGGGCTTAATCAGCCCCAGCATTTT.

The chain joins TRBV5-1 to TRBJ2-1; 11 nucleotides align to TRBD2. Germline V gene sequence: CDR1 SGHRS, CDR2 YFSETQ. V dropped 2 bases and J dropped 5; count of bases not matched to a gene: 12. This CDR3 is 18 amino acids long. The CDR3 region is CASSLVAGGPGSHNEQFF. CDR3 nucleotide sequence: TGCGCCAGCAGCTTAGTAGCGGGAGGGCCGGGGTCCCACAATGAGCAGTTCTTC.

The chain employs TRBV5-1 and TRBJ2-1; D gene uncertain. Germline loops: CDR1 SGHRS, CDR2 YFSETQ. This CDR3 has 15 residues. Trimming removed 4 bases at V and 0 bases at J, with 11 bases between. Written as DNA, the CDR3 is TGCGCCAGCAGCGTCAACATGCTCTCCTACAATGAGCAGTTCTTC. Translation: CASSVNMLSYNEQFF.

The genes are TRBV5-4 and TRBJ2-3; D might be TRBD1 (6 bases). The germline V gene has CDR1 SGHNT and CDR2 YYREEE (reference sequence). V lost 0 bases and J lost 0, with 8 bases in between. The CDR3 extends over 15 amino acids. The CDR3 region has the DNA TGTGCCAGCAGCTTGGTGGGACACAGCACAGATACGCAGTATTTT. Translated, it gives CASSLVGHSTDTQYF.

This chain joins TRBV6-6 and TRBJ1-1, with no clear D. Deletions cut 7 bases from V and 2 bases from J, with 8 bases between. In germline, CDR1 is MNHNY, CDR2 SVGAGI (reference sequence). The CDR3 loop spans 12 amino acids. The CDR3 region is CASMKGNTEAFF. The CDR3 nucleotides read TGTGCCAGCATGAAGGGTAACACTGAAGCTTTCTTT.

The chain recombines TRBV5-1 with TRBJ1-1; D is unresolved. V lost 2 bases, J lost 5 bases, and 13 bases lay in between. Germline-derived CDR1 and CDR2 are SGHRS and YFSETQ. The CDR3 extends over 14 amino acids. The CDR3 nucleotides are TGCGCCAGCAGCTTAGGCGGGCCGAGGACTGAAGCTTTCTTT. Residues: CASSLGGPRTEAFF.

This rearrangement joins TRBV9 to TRBJ2-7; 11 bases fit TRBD2. This CDR3 has 16 residues. The V segment lost 0 bases and the J segment 6 bases; nucleotides outside the gene matches: 8. Germline CDR1 and CDR2: SGDLS and YYNGEE. CDR3 DNA: TGTGCCAGCAGCGTAGATACTAGCGGGAGTTCAAGCGAGCAGTACTTC. Translated, it gives CASSVDTSGSSSEQYF.

This clone was seen once. This chain uses TRBV19 with TRBJ2-1; TRBD2 is a possible D gene (6 bases). CDR1 and CDR2 from the germline V gene are LNHDA and SQIVND (reference sequence). This CDR3 region has 12 residues. V was cut by 10 bases and J by 10 bases, with 17 bases left in between. Written as DNA, the CDR3 is TGTGCCACCCGGGAGTGGGGAGCAGAGCAGTTCTTC. Residues: CATREWGAEQFF.

V usage is TRBV9 and J usage is TRBJ2-1, with D tentatively TRBD2 (6 bases). This CDR3 comprises 17 residues. The V gene lost 0 bases and the J gene lost 2 bases, with 15 bases spanning the gap. Looked up from germline, CDR1 is SGDLS and CDR2 is YYNGEE. The DNA of the CDR3 is TGTGCCAGCAGCGTAGGGTCTCTTGGGGGGACCTACAATGAGCAGTTCTTC. It is translated as CASSVGSLGGTYNEQFF.

The chain carries TRBV4-3 and TRBJ1-2, with D uncertain. The CDR3 consists of 16 residues. Trimming stripped 1 base from V and 3 bases from J, with 15 bases between. Germline V gives CDR1 LGHNA, CDR2 YSLEER. The CDR3 reads CASSQVSTVYDYGYTF. CDR3 nucleotides: TGCGCCAGCAGCCAAGTATCTACAGTTTATGACTATGGCTACACCTTC.

This clone has only a few counts. The rearrangement uses TRBV4-3 and TRBJ1-2, with 9 nucleotides matching TRBD1. The CDR3 spans 14 residues. Germline V CDR1 and CDR2: LGHNA, YSLEER. The V segment lost 0 bases and the J segment 7 bases; nucleotides outside the gene matches: 3. The DNA of the CDR3 is TGCGCCAGCAGCCAAGAACTGGACAGGGGTGGCTACACCTTC. Translated, it gives CASSQELDRGGYTF.

V and J are TRBV5-5 and TRBJ1-1, with D uncertain. The V gene's germline CDR1 is SGHKS and CDR2 YYEKEE (reference sequence). This CDR3 spans 12 amino acids. The ends were cut back, 0 bases at V and 10 bases at J, with 10 bases in the middle. The CDR3 DNA reads as TGTGCCAGCAGCTTGGTTGGGAATTTAGCTTTCTTT. This gives the protein CASSLVGNLAFF.

The chain carries TRBV28 and TRBJ2-5; 7 bases align to TRBD1. Germline loops: CDR1 MDHEN, CDR2 SYDVKM. V shed 3 bases and J 7 bases; nucleotides not matched to a gene: 17. The CDR3 extends over 17 amino acids. Written as DNA, the CDR3 is TGTGCCAGCAGTTTTGGGCAGGGGGACCCTATGGATGGGACCCAGTACTTC. It translates to CASSFGQGDPMDGTQYF. The full variable domain, completed using reference TRBV28 and TRBJ2-5, is DVKVTQSSRYLVKRTGEKVFLECVQDMDHENMFWYRQDPGLGLRLIYFSYDVKMKEKGDIPEGYSVSREKKERFSLILESASTNQTSMYLCASSFGQGDPMDGTQYFGPGTRLLVL.

The V gene is TRBV6-6, the J gene TRBJ1-4; weak D call: TRBD1 (6 bases). V shed 2 bases and J shed 11 bases, with 18 bases lying between them. Germline V gene lookup returns CDR1 MNHNY and CDR2 SVGAGI (reference sequence). This CDR3 has 15 amino acids. CDR3 sequence reads: CASSYNEGDRRKLFF. The CDR3 nucleotides are TGTGCCAGCAGTTACAACGAGGGGGACCGGCGGAAACTGTTTTTT.

The chain links TRBV2 to TRBJ2-5, with D perhaps TRBD1 (6 bases). This CDR3 comprises 14 residues. CDR1 is SNHLY, CDR2 FYNNEI, per germline. V dropped 7 bases and J dropped 3 bases, with 15 bases sitting between them. The CDR3 nucleotides are TGTGCCAGCAAGGACAGTCCCCTGGAAGAGACCCAGTACTTC. Amino acids: CASKDSPLEETQYF.

This chain connects TRBV28 to TRBJ1-3; 7 bases agree with TRBD1. The CDR3 covers 15 residues. V lost 8 bases, J lost 0 bases, and 7 bases stayed unmatched. Per the germline V gene, CDR1 is MDHEN and CDR2 is SYDVKM. CDR3 in amino acids: CASGDRAFSGNTIYF. The CDR3 DNA sequence: TGTGCCAGCGGTGACAGGGCCTTCTCTGGAAACACCATATATTTT.

This chain uses TRBV28 with TRBJ2-1, with D possibly TRBD1 on 5 matching bases. The CDR3 is 13 residues long. V shed 5 bases and J shed 3 bases, with 8 bases lying between them. Germline-derived CDR1 and CDR2 are MDHEN and SYDVKM. This CDR3 is CASSHQGYNEQFF. The DNA of the CDR3 is TGTGCCAGCAGTCATCAGGGCTACAATGAGCAGTTCTTC.

The V gene is TRBV5-1, the J gene TRBJ1-1; D might be TRBD1 (5 bases). The germline gives CDR1 SGHRS, CDR2 YFSETQ. The germline V and J ends were trimmed by 4 bases and 0 bases, with 10 bases remaining between them. CDR3 length equals 14 residues. The CDR3 coding sequence is TGCGCCAGCAGCGTGGGGGGGATGAACACTGAAGCTTTCTTT. Its translation is CASSVGGMNTEAFF.

In its sample, this clone was seen once. The CDR3 spells CASSLAGDQETQYF. CDR3 DNA sequence: TGTGCCAGCAGCTTAGCGGGGGACCAAGAGACCCAGTACTTC. The rearrangement joins TRBV7-6 to TRBJ2-5; D may be TRBD1 or TRBD2 (5 bases each). CDR3 length: 14 residues. Germline CDR1 reads SGHVS; CDR2 reads FNYEAQ. Trimming stripped 0 bases from V and 0 bases from J, with 5 bases between.

This clone was seen just once. This chain connects TRBV7-6 to TRBJ2-2; possible D gene TRBD1, 6 bases. Per the germline V gene, CDR1 is SGHVS and CDR2 is FNYEAQ. Trimming removed 1 base at V and 2 bases at J, with 8 bases between. The CDR3 runs to 15 residues. CDR3 in DNA: TGTGCCAGCAGCTTAGGACAGGAAAACACCGGGGAGCTGTTTTTT. Translation gives CASSLGQENTGELFF. Looking up the rest from reference TRBV7-6 and TRBJ2-2 gives the full variable domain: GAGVSQSPRYKVTKRGQDVALRCDPISGHVSLYWYRQALGQGPEFLTYFNYEAQQDKSGLPNDRFSAERPEGSISTLTIQRTEQRDSAMYRCASSLGQENTGELFFGEGSRLTVL.